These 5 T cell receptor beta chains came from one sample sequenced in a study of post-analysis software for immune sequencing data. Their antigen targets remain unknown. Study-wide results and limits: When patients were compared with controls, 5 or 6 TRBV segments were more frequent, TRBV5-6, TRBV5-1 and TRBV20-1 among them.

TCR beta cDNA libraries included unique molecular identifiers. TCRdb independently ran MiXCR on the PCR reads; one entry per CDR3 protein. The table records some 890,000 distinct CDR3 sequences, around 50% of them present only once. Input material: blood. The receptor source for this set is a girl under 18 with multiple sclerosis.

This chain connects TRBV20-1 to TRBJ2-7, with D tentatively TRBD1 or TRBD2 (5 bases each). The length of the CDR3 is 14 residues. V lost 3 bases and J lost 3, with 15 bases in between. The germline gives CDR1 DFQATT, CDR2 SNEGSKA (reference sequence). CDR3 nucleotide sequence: TGCAGTGCTAGGGTCCCGAGGGGTGGCTACGAGCAGTACTTC. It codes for CSARVPRGGYEQYF.

DNA for the CDR3: TGCGCCAGCAGCCAAGCAGGGGCCAACAATCAGCCCCAGCATTTT. Translated, it gives CASSQAGANNQPQHF. V and J are TRBV5-1 and TRBJ1-5; weak D call: TRBD1 (6 bases). This CDR3 is built from 15 residues. V shed 4 bases and J shed 3 bases, with 14 bases lying between them. Germline assignment: CDR1 SGHRS and CDR2 YFSETQ.

As DNA, the CDR3 is TGTGCCAGCAGTTTATCCCGCAGGGGGCAGACCACTGAAGCTTTCTTT. This codes for CASSLSRRGQTTEAFF. The chain combines TRBV27 with TRBJ1-1; 8 bases match TRBD1. Trimming cost V 0 bases and J 4 bases; bases outside gene matches: 7. Germline CDR1 MNHEY, CDR2 SMNVEV (reference sequence). The CDR3 is made up of 16 amino acids.

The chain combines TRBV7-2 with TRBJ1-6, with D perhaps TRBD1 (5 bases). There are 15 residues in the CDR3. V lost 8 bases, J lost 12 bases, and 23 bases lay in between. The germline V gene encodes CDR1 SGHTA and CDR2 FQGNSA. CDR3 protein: CASQPPGTAGGPLHF. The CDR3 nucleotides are TGTGCCAGCCAACCTCCCGGGACCGCGGGTGGACCCCTCCACTTT.

DNA of the CDR3: TGCAGTGCTAGAGGCGCGGGACAGGGTGGGAATTCACCCCTCCACTTT. It translates to CSARGAGQGGNSPLHF. The gene calls are TRBV20-1 and TRBJ1-6, with 9 bases identical to TRBD1. CDR1 and CDR2 (germline): DFQATT, SNEGSKA (reference sequence). The CDR3 runs 16 residues. V trimming: 1 base; J trimming: 7 bases; junction bases outside the gene matches: 8.